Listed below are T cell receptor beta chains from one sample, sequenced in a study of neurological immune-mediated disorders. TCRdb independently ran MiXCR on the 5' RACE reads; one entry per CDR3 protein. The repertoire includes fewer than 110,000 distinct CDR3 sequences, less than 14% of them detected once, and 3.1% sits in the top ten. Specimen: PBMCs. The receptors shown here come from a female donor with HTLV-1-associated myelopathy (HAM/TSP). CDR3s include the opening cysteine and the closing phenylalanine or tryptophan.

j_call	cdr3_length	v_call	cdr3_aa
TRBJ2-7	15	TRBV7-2	CASSPYRGNSYEQYF
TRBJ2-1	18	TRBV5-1	CASSTRPSGLAGDNEQFF
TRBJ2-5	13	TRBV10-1	CASSGGTEETQYF
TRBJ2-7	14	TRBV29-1	CSSASPSGGRKQYF
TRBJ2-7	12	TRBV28	CASSLGRTRQYF
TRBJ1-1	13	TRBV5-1	CASSLAGLSEAFF
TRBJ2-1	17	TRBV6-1	CASSERNTGAVWNEQFF
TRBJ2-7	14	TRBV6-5	CASRTSGGPYEQYF
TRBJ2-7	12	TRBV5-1	CASSVNNYEQYF
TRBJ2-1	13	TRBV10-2	CASGIQRMGEQFF
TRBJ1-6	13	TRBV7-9	CASSLTGSSPLHF
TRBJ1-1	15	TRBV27	CASSWGTIRNTEAFF
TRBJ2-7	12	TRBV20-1	CSAYDGTYEQYF
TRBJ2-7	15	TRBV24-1	CATSEGQGKVYEQYF
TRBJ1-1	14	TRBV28	CASSLGGGYIEAFF
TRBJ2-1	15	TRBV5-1	CASTPLGGGRYEQFF
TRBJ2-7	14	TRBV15	CATSRVRDSTEQYF
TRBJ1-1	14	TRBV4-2	CASSQGTLNTEAFF
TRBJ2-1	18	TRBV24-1	CATSDPGLAGDRYNEQFF
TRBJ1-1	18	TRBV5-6	CASSFRTHRGRVDTEAFF
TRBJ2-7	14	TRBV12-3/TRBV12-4	CASTGTGGVREQYF
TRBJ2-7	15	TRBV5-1	CASSFPGQGDHEQYF